This TCR beta chain emerged from a study of blood T cells in healthy people across ages. Together with a sample-barcoded 5' primer, a J-beta primer mix was included in a second PCR lasting about 7 to 11 cycles. Per-sample output comprised a minimum of 2.5 million paired-end reads containing CDR3. TCRdb itself ran the 5' RACE reads through MiXCR, one entry per CDR3 protein. The sample includes around 800,000 distinct CDR3 sequences, less than 70% of them seen just once. V shed 5 bases and J 7 bases; nucleotides not matched to a gene: 9. There are 16 residues in the CDR3. Findings and limits, study-wide: Diversity figures based on one million T cells were deemed too low.

The people who gave samples were healthy Caucasians from Russia, aged roughly 6 to 90. This clonotype was found a few times. The antigen remains unidentified. The sequenced sample consisted of blood. This receptor was obtained from a man older than 75 in good health. The rearrangement uses TRBV12-3 or TRBV12-4 and TRBJ1-6, with TRBD1 matching 9 bases. CDR3 loop: CASSPLVQGANSPLHF. The CDR3 coding sequence is TGTGCCAGCAGTCCCCTTGTACAGGGGGCGAATTCACCCCTCCACTTT.